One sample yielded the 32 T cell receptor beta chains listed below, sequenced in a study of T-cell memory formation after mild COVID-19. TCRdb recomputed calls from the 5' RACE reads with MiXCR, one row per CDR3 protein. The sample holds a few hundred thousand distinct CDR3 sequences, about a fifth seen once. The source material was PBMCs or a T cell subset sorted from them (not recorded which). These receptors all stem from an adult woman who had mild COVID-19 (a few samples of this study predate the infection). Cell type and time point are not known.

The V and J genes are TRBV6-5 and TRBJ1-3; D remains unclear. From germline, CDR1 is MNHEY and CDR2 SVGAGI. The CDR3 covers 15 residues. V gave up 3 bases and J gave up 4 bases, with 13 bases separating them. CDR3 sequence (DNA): TGTGCCAGCAGTTATGCCCAAAAGGGAGGAAACACCATATATTTT. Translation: CASSYAQKGGNTIYF.

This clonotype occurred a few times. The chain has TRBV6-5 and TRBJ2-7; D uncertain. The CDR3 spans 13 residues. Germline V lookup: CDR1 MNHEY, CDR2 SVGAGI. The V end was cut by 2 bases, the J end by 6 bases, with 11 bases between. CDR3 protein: CASSYSPLGEQYF. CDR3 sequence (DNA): TGTGCCAGCAGTTACAGCCCGCTGGGCGAGCAGTACTTC.

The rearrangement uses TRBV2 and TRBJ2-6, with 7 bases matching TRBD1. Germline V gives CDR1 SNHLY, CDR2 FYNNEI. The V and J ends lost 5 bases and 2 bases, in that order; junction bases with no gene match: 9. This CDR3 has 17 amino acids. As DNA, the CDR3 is TGTGCCAGCAGTATACAGGGGATGGCGACTGGGGCCAACGTCCTGACTTTC. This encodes CASSIQGMATGANVLTF.

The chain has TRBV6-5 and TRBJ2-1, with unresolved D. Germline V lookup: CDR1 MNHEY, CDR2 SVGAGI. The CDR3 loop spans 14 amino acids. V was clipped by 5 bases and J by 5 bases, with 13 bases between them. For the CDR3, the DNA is TGTGCCAGCAGTCCCCTCCCCAGAAACAATGAGCAGTTCTTC. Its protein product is CASSPLPRNNEQFF.

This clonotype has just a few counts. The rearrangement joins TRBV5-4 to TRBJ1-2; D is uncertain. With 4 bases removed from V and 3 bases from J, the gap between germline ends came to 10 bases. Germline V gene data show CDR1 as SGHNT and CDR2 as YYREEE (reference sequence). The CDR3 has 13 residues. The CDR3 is CASSGQADYGYTF. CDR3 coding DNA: TGTGCCAGCAGCGGGCAGGCGGACTATGGCTACACCTTC.

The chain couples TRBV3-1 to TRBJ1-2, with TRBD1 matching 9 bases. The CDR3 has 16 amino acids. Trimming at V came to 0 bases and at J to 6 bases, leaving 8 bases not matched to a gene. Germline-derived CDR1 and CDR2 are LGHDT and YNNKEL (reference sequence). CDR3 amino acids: CASSQDLWDRVHGYTF. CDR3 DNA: TGTGCCAGCAGCCAAGATCTCTGGGACAGGGTTCATGGCTACACCTTC. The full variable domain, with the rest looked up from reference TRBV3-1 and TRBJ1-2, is DTAVSQTPKYLVTQMGNDKSIKCEQNLGHDTMYWYKQDSKKFLKIMFSYNNKELIINETVPNRFSPKSPDKAHLNLHINSLELGDSAVYFCASSQDLWDRVHGYTFGSGTRLTVV.

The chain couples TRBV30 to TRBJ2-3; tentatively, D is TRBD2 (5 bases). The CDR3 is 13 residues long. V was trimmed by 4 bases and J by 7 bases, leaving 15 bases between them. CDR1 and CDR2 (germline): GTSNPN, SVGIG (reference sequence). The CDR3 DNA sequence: TGTGCCTGGACCCCGCCGGGAAGGAATACGCAGTATTTT. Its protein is CAWTPPGRNTQYF.

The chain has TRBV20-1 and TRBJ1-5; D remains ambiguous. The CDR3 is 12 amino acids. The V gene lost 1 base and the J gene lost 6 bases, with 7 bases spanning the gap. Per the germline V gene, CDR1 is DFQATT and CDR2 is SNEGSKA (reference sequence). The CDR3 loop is CSARGGIQPQHF. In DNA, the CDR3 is TGCAGTGCTAGAGGCGGAATTCAGCCCCAGCATTTT.

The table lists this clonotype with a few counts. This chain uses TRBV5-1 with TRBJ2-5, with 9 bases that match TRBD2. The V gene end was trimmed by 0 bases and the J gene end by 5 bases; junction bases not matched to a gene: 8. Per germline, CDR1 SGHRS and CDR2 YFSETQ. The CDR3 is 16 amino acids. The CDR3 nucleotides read TGCGCCAGCAGCTTGGGTCCTAGCGGGGTTGGGGAGACCCAGTACTTC. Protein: CASSLGPSGVGETQYF.

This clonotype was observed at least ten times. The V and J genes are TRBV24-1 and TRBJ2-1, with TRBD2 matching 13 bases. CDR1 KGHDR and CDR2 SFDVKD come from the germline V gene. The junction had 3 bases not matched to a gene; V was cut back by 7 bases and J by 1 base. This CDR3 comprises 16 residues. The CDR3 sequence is CATSTSGRVSYNEQFF. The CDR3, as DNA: TGTGCCACCAGCACTAGCGGGAGGGTATCCTACAATGAGCAGTTCTTC.

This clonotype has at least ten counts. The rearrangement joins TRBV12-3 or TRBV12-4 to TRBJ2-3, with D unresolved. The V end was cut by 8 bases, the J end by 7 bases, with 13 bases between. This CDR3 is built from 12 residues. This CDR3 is CASVMGRNTQYF. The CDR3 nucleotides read TGTGCCAGCGTAATGGGTAGAAATACGCAGTATTTT.

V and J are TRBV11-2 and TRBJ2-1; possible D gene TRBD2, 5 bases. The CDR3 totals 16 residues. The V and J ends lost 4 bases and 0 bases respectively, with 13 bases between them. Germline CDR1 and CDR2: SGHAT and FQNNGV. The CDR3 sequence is CASSSTQRNSYNEQFF. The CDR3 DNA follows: TGTGCCAGCAGCTCTACCCAGCGGAACTCCTACAATGAGCAGTTCTTC.

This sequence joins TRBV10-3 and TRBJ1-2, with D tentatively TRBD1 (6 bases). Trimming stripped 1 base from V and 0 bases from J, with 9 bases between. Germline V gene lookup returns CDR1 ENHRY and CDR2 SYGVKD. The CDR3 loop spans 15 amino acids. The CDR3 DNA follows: TGTGCCATCAGTGAGTTCGGGACAACTAACTATGGCTACACCTTC. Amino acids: CAISEFGTTNYGYTF.

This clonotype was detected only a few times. CDR3 coding DNA: TGTGCCAGCAGCTTAGTTCAGGGGAACTATGGCTACACCTTC. Translated: CASSLVQGNYGYTF. The gene calls are TRBV7-9 and TRBJ1-2, with D possibly matching TRBD1 (6 bases). Trimming removed 1 base at V and 2 bases at J, with 8 bases between. The CDR3 contains 14 residues. The germline V gene has CDR1 SEHNR and CDR2 FQNEAQ (reference sequence). Combining the CDR3 with reference TRBV7-9 and TRBJ1-2 gives the whole variable domain DTGVSQNPRHKITKRGQNVTFRCDPISEHNRLYWYRQTLGQGPEFLTYFQNEAQLEKSRLLSDRFSAERPKGSFSTLEIQRTEQGDSAMYLCASSLVQGNYGYTFGSGTRLTVV.

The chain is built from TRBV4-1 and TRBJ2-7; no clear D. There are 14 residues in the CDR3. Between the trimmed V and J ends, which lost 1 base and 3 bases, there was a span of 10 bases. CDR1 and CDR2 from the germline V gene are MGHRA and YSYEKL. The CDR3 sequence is CASSQGPPVYEQYF. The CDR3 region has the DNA TGCGCCAGCAGCCAAGGTCCCCCCGTCTACGAGCAGTACTTC.

The CDR3 bases are TGTGCCACCAGTGAGGGCCCGGGGATAGGGCAGTACTTC. This gives the protein CATSEGPGIGQYF. The chain carries TRBV24-1 and TRBJ2-7; the D gene is possibly TRBD2 (5 bases). CDR1 is KGHDR and CDR2 is SFDVKD in the germline V gene. The CDR3 totals 13 residues. The germline V and J ends were trimmed by 4 bases and 9 bases, with 15 bases remaining between them.

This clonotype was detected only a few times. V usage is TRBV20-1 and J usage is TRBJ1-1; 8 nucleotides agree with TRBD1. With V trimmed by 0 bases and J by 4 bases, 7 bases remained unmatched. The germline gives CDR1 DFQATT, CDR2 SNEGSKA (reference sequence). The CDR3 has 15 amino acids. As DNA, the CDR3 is TGCAGTGCTAGAGATCGTGACAGGGGTTTCACTGAAGCTTTCTTT. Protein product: CSARDRDRGFTEAFF.

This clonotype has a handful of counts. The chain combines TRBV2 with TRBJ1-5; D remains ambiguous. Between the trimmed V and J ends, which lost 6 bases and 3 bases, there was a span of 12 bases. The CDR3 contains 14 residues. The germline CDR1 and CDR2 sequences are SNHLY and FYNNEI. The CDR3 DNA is TGTGCCAGCAGCGACGAACATCTCAATCAGCCCCAGCATTTT. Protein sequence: CASSDEHLNQPQHF.

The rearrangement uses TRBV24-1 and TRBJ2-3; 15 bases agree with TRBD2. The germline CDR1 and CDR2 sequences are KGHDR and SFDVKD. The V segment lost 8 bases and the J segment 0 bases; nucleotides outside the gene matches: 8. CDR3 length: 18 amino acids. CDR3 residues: CATKEAGTSGRSTDTQYF. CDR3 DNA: TGTGCCACCAAGGAGGCCGGGACTAGCGGGAGGAGCACAGATACGCAGTATTTT.

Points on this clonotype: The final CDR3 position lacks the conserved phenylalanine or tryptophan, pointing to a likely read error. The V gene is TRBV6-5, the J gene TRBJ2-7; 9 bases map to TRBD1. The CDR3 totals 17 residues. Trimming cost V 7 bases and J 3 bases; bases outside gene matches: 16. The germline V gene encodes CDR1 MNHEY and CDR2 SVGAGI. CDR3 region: CASTRSLSGQGSYEQYL. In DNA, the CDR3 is TGTGCCAGCACCCGCTCCCTCTCGGGACAGGGTAGCTACGAGCAGTACTTA.

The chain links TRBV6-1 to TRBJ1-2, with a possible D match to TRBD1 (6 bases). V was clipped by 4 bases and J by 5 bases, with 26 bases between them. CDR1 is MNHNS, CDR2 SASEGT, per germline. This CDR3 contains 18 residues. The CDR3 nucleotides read TGTGCCAGCAGTGGAAGTACAGGGAGTAGCCTCCTTGGGTATGGCTACACCTTC. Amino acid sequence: CASSGSTGSSLLGYGYTF.

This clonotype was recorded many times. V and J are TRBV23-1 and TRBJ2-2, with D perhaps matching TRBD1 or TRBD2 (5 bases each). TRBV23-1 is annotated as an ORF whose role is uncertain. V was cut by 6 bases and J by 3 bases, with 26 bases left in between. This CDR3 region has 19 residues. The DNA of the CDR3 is TGCGCCAGCAGCCCCGGGACCGTTGAACCCCCATCGGACACCGGGGAGCTGTTTTTT. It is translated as CASSPGTVEPPSDTGELFF.

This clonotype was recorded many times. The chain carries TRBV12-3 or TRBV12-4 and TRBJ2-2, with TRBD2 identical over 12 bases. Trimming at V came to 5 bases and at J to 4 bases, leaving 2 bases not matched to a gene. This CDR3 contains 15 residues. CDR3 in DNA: TGTGCCAGCAGTCCTAGCGGGAGGGCCACCGGGGAGCTGTTTTTT. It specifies CASSPSGRATGELFF.

The CDR3 region has the DNA TGCGCCAGCAGCTTGGGTTGGGAGTACGAGCAGTACTTC. Translating gives CASSLGWEYEQYF. J is TRBJ2-7 and V is TRBV5-1; D may be TRBD2 (5 bases). V was pared by 0 bases and J by 4 bases, with 8 bases between. CDR1 is SGHRS, CDR2 YFSETQ, per germline. This CDR3 comprises 13 residues.

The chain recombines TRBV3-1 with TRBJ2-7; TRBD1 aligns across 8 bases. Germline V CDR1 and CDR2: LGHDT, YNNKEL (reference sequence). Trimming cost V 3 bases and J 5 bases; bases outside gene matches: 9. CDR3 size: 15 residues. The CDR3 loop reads CASSQSPAGGNEQYF. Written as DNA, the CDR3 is TGTGCCAGCAGCCAGTCTCCGGCAGGGGGCAACGAGCAGTACTTC.

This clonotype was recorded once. The CDR3 region is CASSVDLSSPYEQYF. CDR3 DNA: TGTGCCAGCAGCGTAGATCTTAGCAGCCCCTACGAGCAGTACTTC. This chain connects TRBV9 to TRBJ2-7; D uncertain. This CDR3 comprises 15 residues. The germline V gene encodes CDR1 SGDLS and CDR2 YYNGEE. The V end was cut by 0 bases, the J end by 2 bases, with 12 bases between.

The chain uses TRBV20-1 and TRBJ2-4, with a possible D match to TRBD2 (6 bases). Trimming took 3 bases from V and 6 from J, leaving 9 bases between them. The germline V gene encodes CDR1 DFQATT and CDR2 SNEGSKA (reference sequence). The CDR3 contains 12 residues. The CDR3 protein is CSARGRGNIQYF. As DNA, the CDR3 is TGCAGTGCTAGGGGGCGGGGAAACATTCAGTACTTC.

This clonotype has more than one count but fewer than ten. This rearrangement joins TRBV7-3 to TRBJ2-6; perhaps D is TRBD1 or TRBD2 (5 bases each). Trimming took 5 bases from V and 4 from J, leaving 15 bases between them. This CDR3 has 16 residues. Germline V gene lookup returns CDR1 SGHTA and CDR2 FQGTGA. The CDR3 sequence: CASSQGSGAGANVLTF. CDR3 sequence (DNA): TGTGCCAGCAGCCAAGGGTCCGGGGCGGGGGCCAACGTCCTGACTTTC. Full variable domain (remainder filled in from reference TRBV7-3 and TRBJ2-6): GAGVSQTPSNKVTEKGKYVELRCDPISGHTALYWYRQSLGQGPEFLIYFQGTGAADDSGLPNDRFFAVRPEGSVSTLKIQRTERGDSAVYLCASSQGSGAGANVLTFGAGSRLTVL.

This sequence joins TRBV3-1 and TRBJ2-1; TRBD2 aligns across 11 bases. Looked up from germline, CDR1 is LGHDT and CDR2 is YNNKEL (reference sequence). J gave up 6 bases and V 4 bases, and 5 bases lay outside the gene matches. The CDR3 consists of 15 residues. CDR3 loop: CASSLYTSGGNEQFF. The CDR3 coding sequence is TGTGCCAGCAGCCTGTATACTAGCGGGGGCAATGAGCAGTTCTTC.

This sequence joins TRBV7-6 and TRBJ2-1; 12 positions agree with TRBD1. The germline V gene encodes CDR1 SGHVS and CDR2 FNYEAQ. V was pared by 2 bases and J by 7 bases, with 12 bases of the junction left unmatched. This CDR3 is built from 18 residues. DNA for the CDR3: TGTGCCAGCAGCTTACCCCTCGTAGGGACAGGGGGCAATAATGAGCAGTTCTTC. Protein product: CASSLPLVGTGGNNEQFF.

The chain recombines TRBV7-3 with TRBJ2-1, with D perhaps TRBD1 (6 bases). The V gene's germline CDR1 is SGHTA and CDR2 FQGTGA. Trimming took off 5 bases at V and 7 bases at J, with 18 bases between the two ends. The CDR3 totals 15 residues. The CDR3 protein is CASSEAGAFGNEQFF. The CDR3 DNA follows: TGTGCCAGCAGCGAAGCAGGGGCCTTTGGGAATGAGCAGTTCTTC. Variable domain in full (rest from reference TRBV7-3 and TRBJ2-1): GAGVSQTPSNKVTEKGKYVELRCDPISGHTALYWYRQSLGQGPEFLIYFQGTGAADDSGLPNDRFFAVRPEGSVSTLKIQRTERGDSAVYLCASSEAGAFGNEQFFGPGTRLTVL.

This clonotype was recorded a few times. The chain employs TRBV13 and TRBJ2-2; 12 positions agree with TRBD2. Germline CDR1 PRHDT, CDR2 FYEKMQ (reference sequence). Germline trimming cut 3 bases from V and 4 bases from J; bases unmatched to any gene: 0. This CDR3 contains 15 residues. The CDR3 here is CASSLTSGGTGELFF. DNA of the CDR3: TGTGCCAGCAGCTTGACTAGCGGGGGCACCGGGGAGCTGTTTTTT.